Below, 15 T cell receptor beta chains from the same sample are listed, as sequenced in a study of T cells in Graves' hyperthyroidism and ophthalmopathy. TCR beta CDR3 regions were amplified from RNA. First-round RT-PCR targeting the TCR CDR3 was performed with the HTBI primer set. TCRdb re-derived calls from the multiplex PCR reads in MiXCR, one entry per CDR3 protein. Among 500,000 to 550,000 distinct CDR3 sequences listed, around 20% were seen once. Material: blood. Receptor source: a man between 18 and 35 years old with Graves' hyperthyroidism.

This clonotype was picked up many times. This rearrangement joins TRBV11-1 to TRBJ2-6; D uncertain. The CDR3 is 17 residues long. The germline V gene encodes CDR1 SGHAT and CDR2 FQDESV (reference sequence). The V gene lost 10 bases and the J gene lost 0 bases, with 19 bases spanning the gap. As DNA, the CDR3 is TGTGCCACCGTAGACGGGCCGAAACCCTCTGGGGCCAACGTCCTGACTTTC. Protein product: CATVDGPKPSGANVLTF.

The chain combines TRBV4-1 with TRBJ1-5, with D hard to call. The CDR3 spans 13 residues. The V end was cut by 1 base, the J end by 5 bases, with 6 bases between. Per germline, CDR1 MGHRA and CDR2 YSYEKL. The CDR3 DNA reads TGCGCCAGCAGCCAAGTGATGGATCAGCCCCAGCATTTT. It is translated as CASSQVMDQPQHF.

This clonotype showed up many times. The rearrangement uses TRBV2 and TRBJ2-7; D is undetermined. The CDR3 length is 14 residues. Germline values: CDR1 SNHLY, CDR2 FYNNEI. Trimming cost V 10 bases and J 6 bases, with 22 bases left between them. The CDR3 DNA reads TGTGCCATAGAATTCGTGTCGCCTATGGGCGAGCAGTACTTC. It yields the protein CAIEFVSPMGEQYF.

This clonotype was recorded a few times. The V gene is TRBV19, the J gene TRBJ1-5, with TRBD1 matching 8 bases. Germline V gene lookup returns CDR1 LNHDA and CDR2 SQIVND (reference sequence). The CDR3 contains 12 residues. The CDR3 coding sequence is TGTGCTTCAGGGGGCCGGGGACAGTCCCAGCATTTT. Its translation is CASGGRGQSQHF.

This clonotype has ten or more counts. In DNA form, the CDR3 reads TGTGCCTGGAGTAAGATGAGTAGCGGGCGGGAGACCCAGTACTTC. Amino acids: CAWSKMSSGRETQYF. The J gene is TRBJ2-5, the V gene TRBV30; 7 bases match TRBD2. The J segment lost 5 bases and the V segment lost 2 bases, leaving 11 bases of the junction unmatched. The germline gives CDR1 GTSNPN, CDR2 SVGIG (reference sequence). CDR3 length: 15 residues.

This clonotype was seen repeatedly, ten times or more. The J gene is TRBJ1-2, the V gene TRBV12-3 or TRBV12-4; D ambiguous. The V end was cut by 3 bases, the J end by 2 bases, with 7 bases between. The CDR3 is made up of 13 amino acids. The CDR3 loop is CASSFWENYGYTF. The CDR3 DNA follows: TGTGCCAGCAGTTTTTGGGAAAACTATGGCTACACCTTC.

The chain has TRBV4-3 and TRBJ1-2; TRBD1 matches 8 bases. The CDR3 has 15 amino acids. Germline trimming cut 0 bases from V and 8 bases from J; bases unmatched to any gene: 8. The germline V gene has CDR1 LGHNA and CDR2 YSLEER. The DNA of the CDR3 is TGCGCCAGCAGCCAAGAAGGACAGGGAGAGGGAGGCTACACCTTC. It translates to CASSQEGQGEGGYTF.

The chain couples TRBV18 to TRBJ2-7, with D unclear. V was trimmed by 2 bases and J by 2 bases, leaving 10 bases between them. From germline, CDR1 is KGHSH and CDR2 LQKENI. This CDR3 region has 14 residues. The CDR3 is CASSPIATAYEQYF. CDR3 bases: TGTGCCAGCTCACCAATCGCGACGGCCTACGAGCAGTACTTC.

CDR3 sequence: CASSLGLLGQGYGYTF. CDR3 bases: TGTGCCAGCAGCTTAGGCCTCCTGGGACAGGGCTACGGCTACACCTTC. The V call is TRBV11-2, the J call TRBJ1-2, with 9 positions matching TRBD1. Germline values: CDR1 SGHAT, CDR2 FQNNGV. V lost 1 base to trimming and J lost 8 bases; unmatched junction nucleotides: 11. The CDR3 extends over 16 amino acids.

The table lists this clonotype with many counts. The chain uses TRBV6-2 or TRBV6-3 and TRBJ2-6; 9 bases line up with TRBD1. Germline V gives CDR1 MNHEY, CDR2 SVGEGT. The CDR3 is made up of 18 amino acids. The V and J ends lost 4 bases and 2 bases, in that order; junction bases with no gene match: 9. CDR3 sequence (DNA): TGTGCCAGCAGTTCAGGGACAGGGTTGGCAACTGGGGCCAACGTCCTGACTTTC. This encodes CASSSGTGLATGANVLTF.

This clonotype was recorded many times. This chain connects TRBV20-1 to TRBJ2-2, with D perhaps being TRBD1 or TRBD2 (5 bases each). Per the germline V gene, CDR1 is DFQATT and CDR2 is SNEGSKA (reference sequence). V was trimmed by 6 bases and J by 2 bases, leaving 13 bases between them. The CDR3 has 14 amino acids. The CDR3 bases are TGCAGTGCCAAAGGGACGTCCAACACCGGGGAGCTGTTTTTT. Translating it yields CSAKGTSNTGELFF.

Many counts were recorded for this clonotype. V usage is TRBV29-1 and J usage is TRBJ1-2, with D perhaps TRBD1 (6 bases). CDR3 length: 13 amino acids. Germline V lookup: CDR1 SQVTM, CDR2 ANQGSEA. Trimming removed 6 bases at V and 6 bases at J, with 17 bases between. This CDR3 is CSVGGGSAHGYTF. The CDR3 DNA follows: TGCAGCGTGGGGGGGGGCTCAGCTCATGGCTACACCTTC.

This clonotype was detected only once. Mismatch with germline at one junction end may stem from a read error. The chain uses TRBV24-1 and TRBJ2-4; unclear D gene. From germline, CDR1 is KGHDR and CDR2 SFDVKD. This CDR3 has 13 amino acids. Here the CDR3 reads CATSDLFPNIQYF. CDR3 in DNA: TGTGCCACCAGTGATTTGTTTCCAAACATACAGTACTTC.

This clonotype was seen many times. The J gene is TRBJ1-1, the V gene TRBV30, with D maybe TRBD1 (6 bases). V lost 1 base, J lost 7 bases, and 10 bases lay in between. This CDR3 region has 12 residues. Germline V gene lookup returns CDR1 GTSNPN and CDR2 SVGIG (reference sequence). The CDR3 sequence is CAWSGRQVEAFF. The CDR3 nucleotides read TGTGCCTGGAGTGGAAGACAGGTTGAAGCTTTCTTT.

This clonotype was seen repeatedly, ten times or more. This chain's CDR3 is CASSDPSLWNEQYF. In DNA form, the CDR3 reads TGTGCCAGCAGTGACCCGAGTCTGTGGAACGAGCAGTACTTC. The rearrangement uses TRBV6-5 and TRBJ2-7; D gene ambiguous. Germline V CDR1 and CDR2: MNHEY, SVGAGI. The CDR3 sequence is 14 residues long. The V end was cut by 5 bases, the J end by 5 bases, with 16 bases between.